The 15 T cell receptor beta chains below come from one sample, sequenced in a study of shared clonotypes between healthy human individuals. Clones were sequenced by immunoSEQ multiplex PCR, and TCRdb holds only the in-frame ones, with some missing. The table has around 510,000 clones, approximately 94% seen once. The sequencing sample was made of naive CD4+ T cells sorted from blood. Subset reported: CD45RA+ positively selected. Every receptor here comes from a woman under 40 in good health.

The V gene is TRBV7-6, the J gene TRBJ2-7, with 7 bases aligning to TRBD2. The CDR3 is 13 residues long. In germline, CDR1 is SGHVS, CDR2 FNYEAQ. V shed 5 bases and J 5 bases; nucleotides not matched to a gene: 6. CDR3 DNA: TGTGCCAGCAGCCGAAGCGGGACCCACGAGCAGTACTTC. This gives the protein CASSRSGTHEQYF.

The V and J genes are TRBV5-4 and TRBJ1-1; TRBD1 agrees at 9 bases. Germline-derived CDR1 and CDR2 are SGHNT and YYREEE (reference sequence). The V gene end was trimmed by 4 bases and the J gene end by 2 bases; junction bases not matched to a gene: 6. The CDR3 runs to 15 residues. CDR3 in DNA: TGTGCCAGCAGCCCCCCACAGGGGGCTAACACTGAAGCTTTCTTT. Residues: CASSPPQGANTEAFF.

The chain links TRBV4-1 to TRBJ2-5; 11 nucleotides match TRBD2. J gave up 4 bases and V 4 bases, and 5 bases lay outside the gene matches. The germline CDR1 and CDR2 sequences are MGHRA and YSYEKL. This CDR3 comprises 15 residues. The DNA for the CDR3 is TGCGCCAGCAGCCGGATAGCGGGAGGGTCAGAGACCCAGTACTTC. Translating gives CASSRIAGGSETQYF.

This chain connects TRBV6-5 to TRBJ1-1; D gene ambiguous. Per the germline V gene, CDR1 is MNHEY and CDR2 is SVGAGI. The V and J ends lost 0 bases and 3 bases respectively, with 11 bases between them. The CDR3 covers 15 residues. In DNA form, the CDR3 reads TGTGCCAGCAGTTACTCCCTGCGGGTGGACACTGAAGCTTTCTTT. Protein sequence: CASSYSLRVDTEAFF.

V gene TRBV18 combines with J gene TRBJ1-1, with D possibly matching TRBD1 (5 bases). Germline lookup yields CDR1 KGHSH and CDR2 LQKENI. This CDR3 contains 16 residues. V shed 4 bases and J shed 2 bases, with 17 bases lying between them. The CDR3 here is CASSLQRGRPNTEAFF. CDR3 coding DNA: TGTGCCAGCTCACTTCAAAGGGGCAGACCCAACACTGAAGCTTTCTTT.

The rearrangement joins TRBV10-3 to TRBJ2-5, with D perhaps given as TRBD1 or TRBD2 (5 bases each). Germline V gene data show CDR1 as ENHRY and CDR2 as SYGVKD. V shed 5 bases and J shed 4 bases, with 11 bases lying between them. This CDR3 comprises 13 residues. The CDR3: CAISWEGTETQYF. The DNA for the CDR3 is TGTGCCATCAGTTGGGAAGGGACAGAGACCCAGTACTTC.

The chain joins TRBV7-9 to TRBJ2-2, with D possibly TRBD2 on 5 matching bases. The CDR3 covers 17 residues. Trimming removed 4 bases at V and 4 bases at J, with 19 bases between. CDR1 is SEHNR and CDR2 is FQNEAQ in the germline V gene (reference sequence). The CDR3: CASSWPGLPRGTGELFF. CDR3 nucleotides: TGTGCCAGCAGCTGGCCGGGCCTGCCTCGGGGCACCGGGGAGCTGTTTTTT.

This chain connects TRBV27 to TRBJ1-2; 7 bases match TRBD1. The CDR3 totals 15 residues. Germline V lookup: CDR1 MNHEY, CDR2 SMNVEV (reference sequence). Trimming cost V 0 bases and J 4 bases; bases outside gene matches: 5. The CDR3 bases are TGTGCCAGCAGTTTATCGCTGGCAGGGGGCTATGGCTACACCTTC. Translation gives CASSLSLAGGYGYTF.

This clone has a single count. Because the CDR3's place on the DNA is in doubt, the DNA is left out and the CDR3 is given as listed by TCRdb. The CDR3 reads CASSLDYVCEQYF. The chain recombines TRBV21-1 with TRBJ2-7; the table names TRBD2, a call not compared with the DNA. TRBV21-1 is listed as a pseudogene. A total of 13 residues make up the CDR3, ends included.

The chain has TRBV2 and TRBJ1-5; a possible D gene is TRBD1 (6 bases). Germline CDR1 is SNHLY and CDR2 is FYNNEI. Between the trimmed V and J ends, which lost 9 bases and 1 base, there was a span of 16 bases. The CDR3 runs to 15 residues. CDR3 sequence reads: CASTDRTLSNQPQHF. CDR3 nucleotides: TGTGCCAGTACTGACAGGACACTCAGCAATCAGCCCCAGCATTTT.

Concerning this clone: Other nucleotide sequences in the sample specify the same CDR3. The chain couples TRBV28 to TRBJ2-7; D unclear. CDR1 MDHEN and CDR2 SYDVKM come from the germline V gene. V lost 2 bases and J 0 bases, leaving 5 bases between the germline ends. The CDR3 is 13 residues long. DNA for the CDR3: TGTGCCAGCAGTTTAGACGGCTCCTACGAGCAGTACTTC. Its protein product is CASSLDGSYEQYF.

The chain carries TRBV28 and TRBJ2-7; 8 nucleotides line up with TRBD2. V gave up 3 bases and J gave up 4 bases; unmatched junction bases: 11. CDR1 and CDR2 (germline): MDHEN, SYDVKM. The CDR3 contains 16 residues. Here the CDR3 reads CASSFGLSGRGYEQYF. CDR3 DNA: TGTGCCAGCAGTTTTGGGTTGAGCGGGAGAGGGTACGAGCAGTACTTC.

The rearrangement joins TRBV7-9 to TRBJ1-1; D remains ambiguous. This CDR3 is built from 16 residues. CDR1 and CDR2 (germline): SEHNR, FQNEAQ (reference sequence). V was shortened by 3 bases and J by 6 bases, with 20 bases between the two germline ends. The CDR3 region has the DNA TGTGCCAGCAGCTTTCCGCTGGTAGGGCTTACACCTGAAGCTTTCTTT. This codes for CASSFPLVGLTPEAFF.

For the CDR3, the DNA is TGTGCCAGCAGCTTATTTAGCCAGGGGTTCGGCAATGAGCAGTTCTTC. This translates into CASSLFSQGFGNEQFF. The chain combines TRBV7-8 with TRBJ2-1, with D possibly being TRBD1 (6 bases). V lost 2 bases and J 6 bases, leaving 17 bases between the germline ends. The CDR3 spans 16 residues. The germline V gene has CDR1 SGHVS and CDR2 FQNEAQ.

The rearrangement joins TRBV19 to TRBJ2-6, with TRBD2 as a possible D gene (6 bases). The CDR3 is 15 amino acids. Germline V CDR1 and CDR2: LNHDA, SQIVND (reference sequence). V lost 7 bases and J lost 3, with 13 bases in between. In DNA, the CDR3 is TGTGCCAGTAATGAATGGAGGGATGGGGCCAACGTCCTGACTTTC. Protein sequence: CASNEWRDGANVLTF.